This T cell receptor (beta chain) was documented in a study of Graves' ophthalmopathy and Graves' hyperthyroidism. The CDR3 sequence is 13 residues long. The V gene's germline CDR1 is DFQATT and CDR2 SNEGSKA (reference sequence). Trimming shortened V by 3 bases and J by 1 base, and 9 bases separated the two germline ends. This clonotype was observed many times. Clinical symptoms, serum thyroxine, TRAb, thyroid ultrasound and orbital computed tomography were relied on for diagnosis. The authors amplified TCR beta CDR3 regions, and they did so from RNA transcripts for repertoire sequencing. The library came from an HTBI-primed first-round RT-PCR and a second-round multiplex PCR. MiXCR, run by TCRdb on the multiplex PCR reads, gives a single entry per CDR3 protein. The table has almost 400,000 distinct CDR3 sequences, 15% to 20% seen once.

This chain uses TRBV20-1 with TRBJ1-1; no definite D call. Sequenced material: peripheral blood. This TCR came from a woman younger than 35 with Graves' ophthalmopathy. CDR3 sequence: CSASGRENTEAFF. CDR3 in DNA: TGCAGTGCTAGCGGACGGGAGAACACTGAAGCTTTCTTT.